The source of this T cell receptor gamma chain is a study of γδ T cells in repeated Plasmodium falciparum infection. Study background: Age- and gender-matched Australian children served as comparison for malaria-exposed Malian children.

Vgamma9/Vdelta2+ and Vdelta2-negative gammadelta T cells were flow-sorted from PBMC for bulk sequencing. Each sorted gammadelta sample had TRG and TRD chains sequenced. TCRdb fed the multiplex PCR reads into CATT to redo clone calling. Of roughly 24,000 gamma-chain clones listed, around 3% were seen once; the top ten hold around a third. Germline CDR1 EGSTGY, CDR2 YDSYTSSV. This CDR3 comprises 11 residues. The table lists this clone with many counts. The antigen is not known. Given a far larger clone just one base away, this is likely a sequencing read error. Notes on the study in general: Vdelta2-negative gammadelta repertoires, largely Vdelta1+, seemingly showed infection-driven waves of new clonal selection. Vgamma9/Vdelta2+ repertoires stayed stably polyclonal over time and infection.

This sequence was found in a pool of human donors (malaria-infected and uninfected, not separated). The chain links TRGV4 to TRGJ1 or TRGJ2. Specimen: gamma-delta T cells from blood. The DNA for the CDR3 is TGTGCCACCCGGGATGATTATAAGAAACTCTTT. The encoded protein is CATRDDYKKLF.